What follows are 17 T cell receptor beta chains derived from one specimen sequenced in a study of human CD8 memory T cell subsets. UMI-labeled 5' RACE was used, and it produced the TCR beta libraries. TCRdb reprocessed the 5' RACE reads, with one entry per CDR3 protein and no DNA. Its clone listing holds 11,000 or so distinct CDR3 sequences. Specimen: CD8+ T cells from PBMCs. Receptors were obtained from a human donor in good health.

The gene calls are TRBV29-1 and TRBJ2-5. CDR1 and CDR2 from the germline V gene are SQVTM and ANQGSEA. The CDR3 is 13 amino acids. This CDR3 is CSAPTGNQETQYF.

The gene calls are TRBV7-9 and TRBJ2-1; as DNA is missing, the TRBD2 call by TCRdb cannot be tested. The CDR3 sequence is 17 residues long. Germline V gene sequence: CDR1 SEHNR, CDR2 FQNEAQ (reference sequence). The CDR3 sequence is CASSRGLAGRSYNEQFF.

The J gene is TRBJ2-7, the V gene TRBV7-3; TCRdb's D gene call, TRBD2, goes unchecked for lack of DNA. The CDR3 sequence is 15 residues long. Looked up from germline, CDR1 is SGHTA and CDR2 is FQGTGA. The CDR3 protein is CASSLYSGDLYEQYF. The full variable domain, in which reference TRBV7-3 and TRBJ2-7 provide the parts outside the CDR3, is GAGVSQTPSNKVTEKGKYVELRCDPISGHTALYWYRQSLGQGPEFLIYFQGTGAADDSGLPNDRFFAVRPEGSVSTLKIQRTERGDSAVYLCASSLYSGDLYEQYFGPGTRLTVT.

This CDR3 is CSARVGRYSNQPQHF. V gene TRBV20-1 combines with J gene TRBJ1-5. This CDR3 contains 15 residues. Germline lookup yields CDR1 DFQATT and CDR2 SNEGSKA (reference sequence).

The genes are TRBV27 and TRBJ2-7. Germline V lookup: CDR1 MNHEY, CDR2 SMNVEV (reference sequence). This CDR3 comprises 14 residues. CDR3 loop: CASSLSGRMYEQYF.

The J gene is TRBJ2-1, the V gene TRBV15; the D call of TRBD1 rests on TCRdb alone, since no DNA is present to check it. Per germline, CDR1 LNHNV and CDR2 YYDKDF (reference sequence). The CDR3 is made up of 16 amino acids. The CDR3: CATSRDAGTGYNEQFF.

Considering frequency, this clonotype is medium-sized. The V call is TRBV7-2, the J call TRBJ2-7; no DNA is available, so the TRBD1 call from TCRdb remains unchecked. The CDR3 totals 13 residues. Germline CDR1 and CDR2: SGHTA and FQGNSA. The CDR3 loop reads CASSLSQGYEQYF.

V usage is TRBV11-2 and J usage is TRBJ2-1; the D call of TRBD1 rests on TCRdb alone, since no DNA is present to check it. The CDR3 is 17 amino acids. Germline lookup yields CDR1 SGHAT and CDR2 FQNNGV. CDR3 sequence: CASSGKGAGGGYNEQFF. The full variable domain, in which reference TRBV11-2 and TRBJ2-1 provide the parts outside the CDR3, is EAGVAQSPRYKIIEKRQSVAFWCNPISGHATLYWYQQILGQGPKLLIQFQNNGVVDDSQLPKDRFSAERLKGVDSTLKIQPAKLEDSAVYLCASSGKGAGGGYNEQFFGPGTRLTVL.

Frequency places this clonotype as medium-sized (0.01 to 0.1%). CDR3 sequence: CASSLGQGGDGYTF. The chain uses TRBV7-9 and TRBJ1-2; the TRBD1 assignment by TCRdb is unverifiable without DNA. The CDR3 runs 14 residues. CDR1 is SEHNR, CDR2 FQNEAQ, per germline (reference sequence).

This sequence joins TRBV29-1 and TRBJ2-1; TCRdb outputs TRBD2, but without DNA this stays unchecked. The CDR3 runs 15 residues. In germline, CDR1 is SQVTM, CDR2 ANQGSEA. CDR3 sequence reads: CSVELAGFSYNEQFF.

The V gene is TRBV7-9, the J gene TRBJ2-2. The CDR3 sequence is 15 residues long. The V gene's germline CDR1 is SEHNR and CDR2 FQNEAQ (reference sequence). The CDR3: CASSFSRENTGELFF.

The chain has TRBV27 and TRBJ2-1; without DNA, the TCRdb call of TRBD1 cannot be checked. Per the germline V gene, CDR1 is MNHEY and CDR2 is SMNVEV (reference sequence). This CDR3 has 14 residues. The CDR3 loop reads CASSLFSQENEQFF.

The CDR3 spells CASSLPGGDTQYF. The genes are TRBV5-1 and TRBJ2-3; absent DNA, TCRdb's TRBD1 call cannot be checked. Germline CDR1 and CDR2: SGHRS and YFSETQ. The CDR3 covers 13 residues.

The chain uses TRBV20-1 and TRBJ2-7; with no DNA, the TCRdb D assignment of TRBD2 cannot be verified. The germline CDR1 and CDR2 sequences are DFQATT and SNEGSKA (reference sequence). The CDR3 extends over 14 amino acids. The CDR3 sequence: CSASKRTESYEQYF.

The genes are TRBV7-7 and TRBJ2-3; TCRdb reports TRBD2, a call that lacks DNA to check it against. CDR1 SSHAT and CDR2 FNYEAQ come from the germline V gene (reference sequence). The CDR3 length is 16 residues. CDR3 in amino acids: CASSPGLAGGRDTQYF.

Measured by frequency, this clonotype is medium-sized. The chain links TRBV5-6 to TRBJ2-3; TCRdb picks TRBD2, but there is no DNA to check that call. The germline CDR1 and CDR2 sequences are SGHDT and YYEEEE. The CDR3 extends over 16 amino acids. CDR3 sequence: CASSFVADNFPDTQYF.

The rearrangement links TRBV6-2 or TRBV6-3 to TRBJ2-3. Germline V CDR1 and CDR2: MNHEY, SVGEGT. This CDR3 has 15 residues. The CDR3 loop reads CASSYGLAGTDTQYF.